This T cell receptor (beta chain) was recovered during a study of blood T cell repertoires in COVID-19. Study details: COVID-19 samples from acute and convalescent phases originated in the United States, Italy and Spain.

Authors' processing steps: The assay estimated nucleated cells by amplifying reference gene primers. The method was immunoSEQ multiplex PCR; TCRdb's version includes in-frame clones alone and lacks a portion of them. V, J and clone size were drawn from that table, and D and trimming were deduced from the DNA. This sample has 150,000 to 250,000 clones, with around 90% found just once. CDR1 and CDR2 (germline): LNHDA, SQIVND (reference sequence). The CDR3 extends over 17 amino acids. V lost 4 bases, J lost 2 bases, and 18 bases lay in between. Participant-reported clinical history was the basis for cohort assignment. Either two negative PCRs, clearance, or symptom resolution qualified Cohort 3 donors as recovered.

The specimen sequenced was PBMCs or T cells enriched from blood (not recorded which). The source is a woman between 25 and 40 years old who had recovered from COVID-19. The chain links TRBV19 to TRBJ1-5; perhaps TRBD1 as D (5 bases). CDR3 loop: CASSTSIPREGNQPQHF. DNA of the CDR3: TGTGCCAGTAGTACTTCAATTCCCAGGGAGGGCAATCAGCCCCAGCATTTT.